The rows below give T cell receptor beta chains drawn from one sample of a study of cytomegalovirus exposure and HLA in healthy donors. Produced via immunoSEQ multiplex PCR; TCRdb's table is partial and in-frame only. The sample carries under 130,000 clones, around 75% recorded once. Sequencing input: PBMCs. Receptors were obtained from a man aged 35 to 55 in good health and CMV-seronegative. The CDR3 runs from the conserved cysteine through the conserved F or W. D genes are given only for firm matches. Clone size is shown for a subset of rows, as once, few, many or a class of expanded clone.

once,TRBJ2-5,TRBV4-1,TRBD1,CASSQDKGTEKQETQYF,TGCGCCAGCAGCCAAGATAAGGGGACAGAAAAACAAGAGACCCAGTACTTC
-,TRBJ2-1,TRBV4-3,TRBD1,CASSHPGQDYNEQFF,TGCGCCAGCAGCCATCCGGGACAGGACTACAATGAGCAGTTCTTC
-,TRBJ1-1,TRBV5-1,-,CASSSTGGGITNTEAFF,TGCGCCAGCAGCTCCACCGGGGGGGGGATCACGAACACTGAAGCTTTCTTT
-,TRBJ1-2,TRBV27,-,CASSPGISFGYTF,TGTGCCAGCAGTCCCGGGATCTCCTTTGGCTACACCTTC
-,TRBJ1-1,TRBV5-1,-,CASSLTGFTEAFF,TGCGCCAGCAGCTTAACAGGGTTCACTGAAGCTTTCTTT
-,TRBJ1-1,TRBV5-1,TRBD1,CASSPRDSGSGAEAFF,TGCGCCAGCAGCCCCCGGGACAGCGGTTCTGGGGCTGAAGCTTTCTTT
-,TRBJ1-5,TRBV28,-,CASTTWGGNQPQHF,TGTGCCAGCACAACTTGGGGAGGCAATCAGCCCCAGCATTTT
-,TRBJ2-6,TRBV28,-,CASSLSSGSGANVLTF,TGTGCCAGCAGTTTATCCTCCGGGTCTGGGGCCAACGTCCTGACTTTC
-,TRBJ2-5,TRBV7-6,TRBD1,CASSIRQGIRETQYF,TGTGCCAGCAGCATTAGACAGGGGATCCGGGAGACCCAGTACTTC
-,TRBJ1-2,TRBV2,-,CAREGVREGVYGYTF,TGTGCCAGGGAGGGGGTGAGGGAGGGCGTCTATGGCTACACCTTC
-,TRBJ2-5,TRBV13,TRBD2,CASSLGARGALQETQYF,TGTGCCAGCAGCTTAGGAGCGCGGGGGGCGCTCCAAGAGACCCAGTACTTC